These 7 T cell receptor beta chains share one sample of origin, sequenced in a study of cytomegalovirus exposure and HLA in healthy donors. PCR used 60 Vbeta primers and 13 Jbeta primers. TCRdb keeps only in-frame clones here, not all; method: immunoSEQ multiplex PCR. This sample's table reports roughly 100,000 clones. Sequencing was done on a sample of PBMCs. These receptor sequences come from a man aged 50 or older in good health and CMV-seronegative.

The CDR3, as DNA: TGTGCCAGCAGTACAGGGGGTTTTACCGGGGAGCTGTTTTTT. This translates into CASSTGGFTGELFF. The rearrangement uses TRBV6-4 and TRBJ2-2, with TRBD1 matching 8 bases. V lost 5 bases, J lost 5 bases, and 4 bases stayed unmatched. The CDR3 length is 14 residues. Per germline, CDR1 MRHNA and CDR2 SNTAGT.

This chain links TRBV19 with TRBJ1-1, with 7 bases matching TRBD1. Germline V gene data show CDR1 as LNHDA and CDR2 as SQIVND (reference sequence). The ends lost 6 bases at V and 5 bases at J; junction bases unmatched: 9. The CDR3 is made up of 14 amino acids. The chain's CDR3 is CASRNRGLGTEAFF. CDR3 in DNA: TGTGCCAGTAGGAATAGGGGGCTTGGGACTGAAGCTTTCTTT.

The chain joins TRBV29-1 to TRBJ2-1; 8 bases are a match to TRBD2. The germline gives CDR1 SQVTM, CDR2 ANQGSEA. This CDR3 comprises 13 residues. With V trimmed by 4 bases and J by 3 bases, 2 bases remained unmatched. This CDR3 reads CSVAGLDYNEQFF. The CDR3 DNA follows: TGCAGCGTTGCGGGACTAGACTACAATGAGCAGTTCTTC.

This chain joins TRBV10-3 and TRBJ2-7; a weak D match, TRBD1 (5 bases). This CDR3 region has 13 residues. With 4 bases removed from V and 4 bases from J, the gap between germline ends came to 11 bases. Germline V gives CDR1 ENHRY, CDR2 SYGVKD. The CDR3 loop reads CAISADTPYEQYF. In DNA, the CDR3 is TGTGCCATCAGTGCGGACACCCCATACGAGCAGTACTTC.

The V and J genes are TRBV7-2 and TRBJ2-1; 11 nucleotides line up with TRBD2. The germline CDR1 and CDR2 sequences are SGHTA and FQGNSA. The CDR3 is made up of 17 amino acids. The V segment lost 4 bases and the J segment 7 bases; nucleotides outside the gene matches: 12. The CDR3 DNA sequence: TGTGCCAGCAGCTCCCCCGCGGGGACTAGCGGTTTAAATGAGCAGTTCTTC. It encodes CASSSPAGTSGLNEQFF.

This chain uses TRBV5-1 with TRBJ1-2, with 9 bases matching TRBD1. V lost 4 bases to trimming and J lost 4 bases; unmatched junction nucleotides: 14. The CDR3 sequence is 17 residues long. Germline V gives CDR1 SGHRS, CDR2 YFSETQ. The CDR3 DNA sequence: TGCGCCAGCAGCCCTTCACCCGGGACAGGGTTGAGCTATGGCTACACCTTC. Protein product: CASSPSPGTGLSYGYTF.

The chain couples TRBV2 to TRBJ2-1, with D unclear. The ends were cut back, 6 bases at V and 9 bases at J, with 6 bases in the middle. The CDR3 is made up of 10 amino acids. Germline V gene lookup returns CDR1 SNHLY and CDR2 FYNNEI. The CDR3 is CASRYSEQFF. CDR3 nucleotide sequence: TGTGCCAGCAGATATAGTGAGCAGTTCTTC.